The source of this T cell receptor (beta chain) is a study of blood T cell repertoires in COVID-19. Authors' analysis steps: Reference gene primer amplification in the assay estimated nucleated cell counts. Using immunoSEQ multiplex PCR, the repertoire was profiled, and TCRdb retains in-frame clones only, with some absent. The V and J calls and clone size were taken over from that table, and D and trimming were inferred from the DNA. Counted here are roughly 150,000 clones, more than 80% occurring once; the ten biggest clones make up approximately 11%. V was cut by 4 bases and J by 3 bases, with 19 bases left in between. CDR1 and CDR2 (germline): KGHSH, LQKENI. The CDR3 spans 17 residues.

The origin of this receptor is a woman older than 75 with acute or convalescent COVID-19. Sequencing was carried out using peripheral blood. The chain couples TRBV18 to TRBJ1-5, with D possibly TRBD1 on 6 matching bases. For the CDR3, the DNA is TGTGCCAGCTCACGTGTTAAGGGGGAGAACTTCAATCAGCCCCAGCATTTT. This encodes CASSRVKGENFNQPQHF.